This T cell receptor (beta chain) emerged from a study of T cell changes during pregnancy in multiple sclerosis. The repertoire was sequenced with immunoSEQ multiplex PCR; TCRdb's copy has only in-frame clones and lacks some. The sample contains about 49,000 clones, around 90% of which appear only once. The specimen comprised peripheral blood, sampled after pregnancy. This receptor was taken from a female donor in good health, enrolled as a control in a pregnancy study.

DNA for the CDR3: TGTGCCAGCAGCTTAGGCGGCAGGGTCGGTGATGGCTACACCTTC. Translated: CASSLGGRVGDGYTF. The V gene is TRBV11-2, the J gene TRBJ1-2; possible D gene TRBD1, 5 bases. Germline CDR1 is SGHAT and CDR2 is FQNNGV. Trimming removed 1 base at V and 6 bases at J, with 15 bases between. CDR3 length: 15 residues.